Reported below is one TCR beta chain. This entry comes from a study of blood T cell repertoires in COVID-19. For the study at large: The study drew acute and convalescent COVID-19 samples from the United States, Italy and Spain. T cells, B-cell-depleted T cells, or PBMCs provided the cDNA or gDNA that served as material.

This CDR3 has 14 amino acids. CDR1 LNHDA and CDR2 SQIVND come from the germline V gene (reference sequence). Trimming removed 10 bases at V and 6 bases at J, with 18 bases between. In the original workflow: For nucleated cells, counts were estimated from reference gene primer amplification. Assay: immunoSEQ multiplex PCR; the TCRdb copy retains only in-frame clones and omits some. The V and J calls and clone size are taken from that table; D and trimming were inferred from the DNA. The data contain 95,000 or so clones, roughly four fifths of them seen just once; the ten biggest clones take up 24%. The rearrangement links TRBV19 to TRBJ2-2, with a weak D call TRBD2 (6 bases). The material sequenced was peripheral blood. This receptor was identified in a human donor in a cohort sampled during active COVID-19. The CDR3: CATQRRGPSGELFF. The CDR3 bases are TGTGCCACCCAAAGGCGGGGACCATCCGGGGAGCTGTTTTTT.